This T cell receptor beta chain stems from a study of blood T cell repertoires in COVID-19. Overall study: Acute and convalescent COVID-19 samples came from the United States, Italy and Spain. PBMCs, B-cell-depleted T cells, or T cells provided the cDNA or gDNA that made up the material.

Authors' data handling: Using reference gene primer amplification, nucleated cell counts were estimated. Here immunoSEQ multiplex PCR was the method, and the copy in TCRdb shows in-frame clones only, minus some. The DNA was the basis for D and trimming; V, J and clone size are from that table. The sample records 20,000 or so clones, approximately 90% being singletons. The CDR3 contains 16 residues. Per germline, CDR1 SGHKS and CDR2 YYEKEE (reference sequence). Trimming at V came to 7 bases and at J to 7 bases, leaving 19 bases not matched to a gene. The source material was peripheral blood. The V call is TRBV5-5, the J call TRBJ2-7; the match to TRBD1 covers 8 bases. The receptor's source is a human donor with active COVID-19. The donor label of this sample is uncertain. CDR3 DNA sequence: TGTGCCAGCCGACCAATCCCGGGACAGGAATCGCCTGAGCAGTACTTC. It encodes CASRPIPGQESPEQYF.